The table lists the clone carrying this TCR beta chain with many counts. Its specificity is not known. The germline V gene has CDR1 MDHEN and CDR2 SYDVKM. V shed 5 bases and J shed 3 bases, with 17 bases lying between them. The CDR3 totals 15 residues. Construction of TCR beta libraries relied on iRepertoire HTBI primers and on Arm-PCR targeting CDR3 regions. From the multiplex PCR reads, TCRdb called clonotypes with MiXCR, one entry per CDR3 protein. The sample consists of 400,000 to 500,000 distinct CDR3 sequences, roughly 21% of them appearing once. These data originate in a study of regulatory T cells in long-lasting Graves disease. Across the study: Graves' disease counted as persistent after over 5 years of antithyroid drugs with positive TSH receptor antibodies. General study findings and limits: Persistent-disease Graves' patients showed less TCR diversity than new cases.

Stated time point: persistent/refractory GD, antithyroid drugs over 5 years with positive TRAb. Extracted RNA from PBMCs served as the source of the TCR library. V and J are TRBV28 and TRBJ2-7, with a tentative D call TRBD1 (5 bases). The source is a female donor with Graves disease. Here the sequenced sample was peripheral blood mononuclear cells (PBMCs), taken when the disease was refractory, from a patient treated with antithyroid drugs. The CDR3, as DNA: TGTGCCAGCAGTGTCCCCTCAGGGTCTGGCTACGAGCAGTACTTC. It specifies CASSVPSGSGYEQYF.